This is a list of T cell receptor beta chains from one sample in a study of blood T cell repertoires in COVID-19. Some clones are missing from TCRdb's copy, which holds only in-frame ones; the method was immunoSEQ multiplex PCR. Of roughly 8,300 clones in the sample, approximately 87% were seen once. Sequencing input: peripheral blood. These receptors were collected from a man aged 55 to 70 with acute or convalescent COVID-19. CDR3s include the opening cysteine and the closing phenylalanine or tryptophan. The order of the fields is CDR3 protein, CDR3 DNA, J gene, D gene, V gene, clone size. D genes are given only for firm matches. Only some rows state a clone size, as once, few, many or a class for expanded clones.

CDR3: CASSPTQGARTEAFF; DNA: TGTGCCAGCTCACCCACACAGGGGGCGCGAACTGAAGCTTTCTTT; J: TRBJ1-1; D: TRBD1; V: TRBV18; size: .
CDR3: CASSSPGGPEDTQYF; DNA: TGTGCCAGCAGCTCGCCGGGGGGCCCGGAAGATACGCAGTATTTT; J: TRBJ2-3; D: .; V: TRBV7-3; size: .
CDR3: CASNSDRDSASNQPQHF; DNA: TGTGCCAGTAACTCCGACCGGGACAGTGCAAGCAATCAGCCCCAGCATTTT; J: TRBJ1-5; D: TRBD1; V: TRBV19; size: .
CDR3: CASSWTGGTEAFF; DNA: TGTGCCAGCAGCTGGACAGGGGGCACTGAAGCTTTCTTT; J: TRBJ1-1; D: TRBD1; V: TRBV28; size: .
CDR3: CSVGSGVNQPQHF; DNA: TGCAGCGTTGGGTCAGGGGTTAATCAGCCCCAGCATTTT; J: TRBJ1-5; D: .; V: TRBV29-1; size: .
CDR3: CASSQEQGNEKLFF; DNA: TGCGCCAGCAGCCAAGAACAGGGGAATGAAAAACTGTTTTTT; J: TRBJ1-4; D: TRBD1; V: TRBV4-3; size: .
CDR3: CASSLGRRGLTNTGELFF; DNA: TGTGCCAGCAGCTTAGGGAGAAGGGGGCTAACGAACACCGGGGAGCTGTTTTTT; J: TRBJ2-2; D: TRBD1; V: TRBV7-2; size: .
CDR3: CASSHLGQGDPYGYTF; DNA: TGCGCCAGCAGCCACCTGGGACAGGGGGATCCCTATGGCTACACCTTC; J: TRBJ1-2; D: TRBD1; V: TRBV5-1; size: .
CDR3: CSARWRTEAFF; DNA: TGCAGTGCTAGATGGAGGACTGAAGCTTTCTTT; J: TRBJ1-1; D: .; V: TRBV20-1; size: .
CDR3: CASSRTPGQENTEAFF; DNA: TGTGCCAGCTCACGAACTCCGGGACAGGAAAACACTGAAGCTTTCTTT; J: TRBJ1-1; D: TRBD1; V: TRBV18; size: once
CDR3: CASSLAGGRTQYF; DNA: TGTGCCAGCAGCTTAGCGGGGGGTCGTACGCAGTATTTT; J: TRBJ2-3; D: .; V: TRBV7-9; size: .
CDR3: CASSLRNRATDTQYF; DNA: TGTGCCAGCAGCCTAAGGAACAGGGCCACAGATACGCAGTATTTT; J: TRBJ2-3; D: .; V: TRBV6-5; size: .
CDR3: CASSLTGTGSSPLHF; DNA: TGTGCCAGCAGCCTAACCGGGACAGGGTCCTCACCCCTCCACTTT; J: TRBJ1-6; D: TRBD1; V: TRBV2; size: .
CDR3: CASRRTGGTSPLHF; DNA: TGTGCCAGCCGAAGGACAGGGGGAACTTCACCCCTCCACTTT; J: TRBJ1-6; D: TRBD1; V: TRBV6-5; size: .
CDR3: CSVESGSAGIYGYTF; DNA: TGCAGCGTTGAATCGGGATCCGCGGGGATCTATGGCTACACCTTC; J: TRBJ1-2; D: .; V: TRBV29-1; size: few
CDR3: CASSLDPQAEAFF; DNA: TGTGCCAGCAGCTTAGACCCACAGGCTGAAGCTTTCTTT; J: TRBJ1-1; D: .; V: TRBV7-3; size: .
CDR3: CARRGGGGTGELFF; DNA: TGCGCCCGCCGCGGGGGGGGCGGCACCGGGGAGCTGTTTTTT; J: TRBJ2-2; D: TRBD2; V: TRBV5-1; size: .